Below, 14 T cell receptor beta chains from the same sample are listed, as sequenced in a study of identical twins. MiXCR, run by TCRdb on the 5' RACE reads, gives a single entry per CDR3 protein. Of roughly 490,000 distinct CDR3 sequences listed, approximately 14% are singletons. A further study also used this sample, focusing on yellow fever vaccine responses in identical twins.

The sequencing sample was made of CD4+ T cells sorted from blood. These TCRs come from a young woman in good health.

The chain combines TRBV30 with TRBJ2-3; no clear D. The V end was cut by 4 bases, the J end by 5 bases, with 7 bases between. Germline CDR1 reads GTSNPN; CDR2 reads SVGIG (reference sequence). The CDR3 covers 11 residues. CDR3 in DNA: TGTGCCTGGAATGTCGGAGATACGCAGTATTTT. This encodes CAWNVGDTQYF.

The genes are TRBV4-2 and TRBJ2-1, with D maybe TRBD2 (5 bases). CDR1 and CDR2 from the germline V gene are LGHNA and YNFKEQ. V was pared by 6 bases and J by 0 bases, with 12 bases between. This CDR3 has 15 amino acids. The CDR3 nucleotides read TGTGCCAGCAGGCGGTCGGGGAGCTCCTACAATGAGCAGTTCTTC. This gives the protein CASRRSGSSYNEQFF.

This clonotype occurred a few times. The chain uses TRBV5-5 and TRBJ1-6; 9 bases map to TRBD1. Germline values: CDR1 SGHKS, CDR2 YYEKEE (reference sequence). This CDR3 is built from 14 residues. Losses at the gene ends were 0 bases for V and 11 bases for J; bases not matched to a gene: 3. This CDR3 is CASSLGTGETPLHF. DNA of the CDR3: TGTGCCAGCAGCTTGGGGACAGGGGAAACACCCCTCCACTTT.

This rearrangement joins TRBV6-6 to TRBJ2-7; no reliable D call. Per the germline V gene, CDR1 is MNHNY and CDR2 is SVGAGI (reference sequence). V was pared by 7 bases and J by 12 bases, with 16 bases between. CDR3 length: 11 amino acids. This CDR3 reads CASTDLILWYF. CDR3 in DNA: TGTGCCAGCACCGATCTGATTTTGTGGTACTTC.

J is TRBJ1-4 and V is TRBV20-1; D gene ambiguous. Germline lookup yields CDR1 DFQATT and CDR2 SNEGSKA (reference sequence). Trimming pared 3 bases from V and 0 bases from J, leaving 14 bases between. This CDR3 is built from 16 residues. In nucleotides, the CDR3 is TGCAGTGCTAGTTTGGGAGGGTCGGCAACTAATGAAAAACTGTTTTTT. It encodes CSASLGGSATNEKLFF.

The chain recombines TRBV7-2 with TRBJ2-4; TRBD1 or TRBD2 may be the D gene (6 bases each). V was shortened by 0 bases and J by 15 bases, with 18 bases between the two germline ends. The CDR3 contains 14 residues. Germline values: CDR1 SGHTA, CDR2 FQGNSA. CDR3 loop: CASSLANVGGHSYF. The CDR3 DNA reads as TGTGCCAGCAGCTTAGCAAACGTCGGGGGACACTCGTACTTC.

This chain joins TRBV27 and TRBJ2-3, with TRBD2 identical over 13 bases. The CDR3 is 15 amino acids. In germline, CDR1 is MNHEY, CDR2 SMNVEV (reference sequence). The V gene end was trimmed by 4 bases and the J gene end by 5 bases; junction bases not matched to a gene: 3. CDR3 residues: CASSWTSGGGDTQYF. The CDR3 nucleotides read TGTGCCAGCAGTTGGACTAGCGGGGGAGGAGATACGCAGTATTTT.

This chain connects TRBV20-1 to TRBJ2-5; D uncertain. Deletions cut 0 bases from V and 2 bases from J, with 10 bases between. CDR3 size: 14 residues. Per the germline V gene, CDR1 is DFQATT and CDR2 is SNEGSKA (reference sequence). The CDR3 DNA reads as TGCAGTGCTAGAGATCCGGCCAGACAAGAGACCCAGTACTTC. Translating gives CSARDPARQETQYF.

This clonotype was seen more than once but under ten times. This sequence joins TRBV25-1 and TRBJ2-1; 7 nucleotides agree with TRBD1. J was trimmed by 7 bases and V by 6 bases; bases with no gene match: 15. Germline V gene sequence: CDR1 MGHDK, CDR2 SYGVNS. CDR3 length equals 16 residues. DNA for the CDR3: TGTGCCAGCAGGGGAATTGGGACAGCAGTCATAAATGAGCAGTTCTTC. It yields the protein CASRGIGTAVINEQFF.

This clonotype was observed a handful of times. The chain recombines TRBV6-5 with TRBJ2-3, with TRBD2 matching over 14 bases. V was clipped by 5 bases and J by 2 bases; unmatched bases: 6. This CDR3 has 17 residues. Looked up from germline, CDR1 is MNHEY and CDR2 is SVGAGI. CDR3 DNA: TGTGCCAGCAGTAACCCGGGACTAGCGGGGGTCACAGATACGCAGTATTTT. It codes for CASSNPGLAGVTDTQYF.

The J gene is TRBJ2-2, the V gene TRBV4-3; no clear D. CDR1 and CDR2 from the germline V gene are LGHNA and YSLEER. The V end was cut by 1 base, the J end by 1 base, with 10 bases between. The CDR3 is made up of 16 amino acids. DNA of the CDR3: TGCGCCAGCAGCCAAGTTATCACAGTGAACACCGGGGAGCTGTTTTTT. Translated, it gives CASSQVITVNTGELFF.

This clonotype was seen a handful of times. This chain uses TRBV7-9 with TRBJ2-1; D is ambiguous. CDR1 is SEHNR, CDR2 FQNEAQ, per germline (reference sequence). CDR3 length equals 13 residues. V was pared by 0 bases and J by 12 bases, with 12 bases between. CDR3 DNA: TGTGCCAGCAGCTTAGCGCTGGCGTTCGGGCAGTTCTTC. Protein product: CASSLALAFGQFF.

The chain links TRBV6-5 to TRBJ2-2; D remains unclear. The CDR3 covers 15 residues. The V gene's germline CDR1 is MNHEY and CDR2 SVGAGI. V was clipped by 1 base and J by 2 bases, with 8 bases between them. The CDR3 region is CASSYWDLNTGELFF. In DNA form, the CDR3 reads TGTGCCAGCAGTTACTGGGATCTTAACACCGGGGAGCTGTTTTTT.

The V gene is TRBV11-3, the J gene TRBJ2-1, with TRBD2 identical over 8 bases. Trimming at V came to 5 bases and at J to 7 bases, leaving 13 bases not matched to a gene. Per germline, CDR1 SGHNT and CDR2 YENEEA. The CDR3 covers 16 residues. Here the CDR3 reads CASSPGGGLATNEQFF. The CDR3 bases are TGTGCCAGCAGCCCGGGGGGGGGACTCGCTACAAATGAGCAGTTCTTC.